What follows are 18 T cell receptor beta chains derived from one specimen sequenced in a study of human T cells and chemical hapten exposure. Time point given: patch test 3, about 24 weeks after DPC sensitization. Treatment given: therapeutic diphenylcyclopropenone sensitization with weekly scalp DPC. One entry per CDR3 protein, called by TCRdb with MiXCR from the RACE reads. Here the sample spans approximately 72,000 distinct CDR3 sequences, roughly 11% being singletons. Material: whole blood, obtained in connection with sensitization to the hapten diphenylcyclopropenone (DPC). The receptor source for this set is a woman in her forties or fifties with alopecia areata. Some clones in this sample may be carry-over from other donors' samples.

Ten or more counts support this clonotype. The rearrangement joins TRBV29-1 to TRBJ1-1; possibly TRBD1 for D (6 bases). V lost 4 bases to trimming and J lost 5 bases, with 14 bases between them. The length of the CDR3 is 13 residues. CDR1 and CDR2 from the germline V gene are SQVTM and ANQGSEA. The CDR3 DNA reads TGCAGCGTTGTAAGCTACAGGGAAACTGAAGCTTTCTTT. As protein: CSVVSYRETEAFF.

This clonotype was detected a few times. The J gene is TRBJ1-4, the V gene TRBV2, with D uncertain. V gave up 10 bases and J gave up 7 bases, with 16 bases separating them. Germline CDR1 reads SNHLY; CDR2 reads FYNNEI. The CDR3 length is 13 residues. The CDR3 reads CATKRDVSEKLFF. CDR3 bases: TGTGCCACCAAAAGGGATGTTAGTGAAAAACTGTTTTTT.

This clonotype was found many times. The chain recombines TRBV24-1 with TRBJ2-3, with D possibly matching TRBD2 (6 bases). The CDR3 length is 19 residues. V lost 9 bases and J lost 1, with 28 bases in between. Per the germline V gene, CDR1 is KGHDR and CDR2 is SFDVKD. The CDR3 DNA reads as TGTGCCACCGGGGAGGACCGGGCTTACGAATTCGAAGGCACAGATACGCAGTATTTT. Encoded protein: CATGEDRAYEFEGTDTQYF.

The table lists this clonotype with many counts. The rearrangement links TRBV28 to TRBJ2-5, with TRBD1 identical over 7 bases. Germline lookup yields CDR1 MDHEN and CDR2 SYDVKM. V was clipped by 3 bases and J by 6 bases; unmatched bases: 13. This CDR3 spans 16 amino acids. Here the CDR3 reads CASSFRRQGIRQTQYF. Written as DNA, the CDR3 is TGTGCCAGCAGTTTCCGGAGACAGGGCATCCGCCAGACCCAGTACTTC.

This clonotype came up once. The chain links TRBV29-1 to TRBJ2-5, with D perhaps TRBD2 (6 bases). CDR3 size: 18 residues. Trimming stripped 8 bases from V and 2 bases from J, with 30 bases between. Germline CDR1 SQVTM, CDR2 ANQGSEA. The CDR3 bases are TGCAGCTCCCGAAGACTAATAGGCGGGATCCCATTACAAGAGACCCAGTACTTC. Amino acids: CSSRRLIGGIPLQETQYF. Full variable domain (outside the CDR3, taken from reference TRBV29-1 and TRBJ2-5): SAVISQKPSRDICQRGTSLTIQCQVDSQVTMMFWYRQQPGQSLTLIATANQGSEATYESGFVIDKFPISRPNLTFSTLTVSNMSPEDSSIYLCSSRRLIGGIPLQETQYFGPGTRLLVL.

The chain has TRBV7-9 and TRBJ2-1; D is undetermined. The CDR3 covers 11 residues. Trimming left V 5 bases short and J 6 bases short, with 5 bases between. Per germline, CDR1 SEHNR and CDR2 FQNEAQ (reference sequence). CDR3 residues: CASSPTNEQFF. CDR3 bases: TGTGCCAGCAGCCCCACCAATGAGCAGTTCTTC. The full variable domain, its missing parts supplied by reference TRBV7-9 and TRBJ2-1, is DTGVSQNPRHKITKRGQNVTFRCDPISEHNRLYWYRQTLGQGPEFLTYFQNEAQLEKSRLLSDRFSAERPKGSFSTLEIQRTEQGDSAMYLCASSPTNEQFFGPGTRLTVL.

The rearrangement joins TRBV11-2 to TRBJ1-3; D not certain. The CDR3 is 15 residues long. Germline V gives CDR1 SGHAT, CDR2 FQNNGV. V lost 2 bases, J lost 0 bases, and 8 bases lay in between. CDR3 amino acids: CASSLTASSGNTIYF. The CDR3 region has the DNA TGTGCCAGCAGCTTAACAGCTAGCTCTGGAAACACCATATATTTT. Drawing the rest from reference TRBV11-2 and TRBJ1-3, the complete variable domain is EAGVAQSPRYKIIEKRQSVAFWCNPISGHATLYWYQQILGQGPKLLIQFQNNGVVDDSQLPKDRFSAERLKGVDSTLKIQPAKLEDSAVYLCASSLTASSGNTIYFGEGSWLTVV.

The table lists this clonotype with a few counts. The chain couples TRBV2 to TRBJ1-6; 10 bases are a match to TRBD1. The CDR3 covers 16 residues. V shed 0 bases and J 9 bases; nucleotides not matched to a gene: 5. Germline V gene lookup returns CDR1 SNHLY and CDR2 FYNNEI. The CDR3 coding sequence is TGTGCCAGCAGTGAAGCTCCCGGGACAGGGGTTTCACCCCTCCACTTT. Amino acid sequence: CASSEAPGTGVSPLHF.

There are many counts of this clonotype. The chain has TRBV20-1 and TRBJ1-5; D unresolved. Germline CDR1 is DFQATT and CDR2 is SNEGSKA (reference sequence). Trimming left V 3 bases short and J 0 bases short, with 9 bases between. The CDR3 runs to 14 residues. The DNA for the CDR3 is TGCAGTGCTAGGGACGCCTATAGCAATCAGCCCCAGCATTTT. Translated, it gives CSARDAYSNQPQHF.

On this clonotype: A junction boundary mismatches the germline segment, possibly from a read error. The V gene is TRBV5-5, the J gene TRBJ1-1, with D hard to call. CDR3 size: 13 residues. Germline V gene sequence: CDR1 SGHKS, CDR2 YYEKEE (reference sequence). The CDR3 bases are TGTGCCAGCAGTTTGGGTTTGATGGGCGAAGCTTTCTTT. This codes for CASSLGLMGEAFF.

In its sample, this clonotype was seen a few times. The J gene is TRBJ2-3, the V gene TRBV12-3 or TRBV12-4; the match to TRBD1 covers 8 bases. Losses at the gene ends were 3 bases for V and 3 bases for J; bases not matched to a gene: 5. The CDR3 loop spans 15 amino acids. CDR3: CASSLGGQGTDTQYF. CDR3 DNA: TGTGCCAGCAGTTTGGGAGGACAGGGAACAGATACGCAGTATTTT.

In its sample, this clonotype was seen many times. CDR3 coding DNA: TGTGCCAGCAGTTTTAGGGGACACTATGGCTACACCTTC. It yields the protein CASSFRGHYGYTF. The V and J genes are TRBV27 and TRBJ1-2; maybe TRBD1 (5 bases). V was cut by 3 bases and J by 3 bases, with 8 bases left in between. CDR3 length: 13 residues. Germline assignment: CDR1 MNHEY and CDR2 SMNVEV (reference sequence).

The chain carries TRBV7-4 and TRBJ1-1; possible D gene TRBD1, 5 bases. The CDR3 is 17 amino acids. Deletions cut 5 bases from V and 4 bases from J, with 23 bases between. Germline V gene lookup returns CDR1 SGHVT and CDR2 SQSDAQ. This CDR3 reads CASSRRLQAAGRTEAFF. As DNA, the CDR3 is TGTGCCAGCAGCCGAAGATTACAGGCCGCGGGTCGCACTGAAGCTTTCTTT.

The gene calls are TRBV4-1 and TRBJ2-1; 10 nucleotides align to TRBD2. Germline assignment: CDR1 MGHRA and CDR2 YSYEKL. This CDR3 contains 17 residues. J lost 4 bases, V lost 0 bases, and 6 bases had no gene match. The CDR3 bases are TGCGCCAGCAGCCAAGATATAGCGGGAGGCTCGTACAATGAGCAGTTCTTC. Its protein product is CASSQDIAGGSYNEQFF.

Ten or more counts support this clonotype. This chain connects TRBV6-6 to TRBJ2-1; no firm D call. Trimming removed 8 bases at V and 9 bases at J, with 26 bases between. Germline CDR1 is MNHNY and CDR2 is SVGAGI (reference sequence). This CDR3 has 16 amino acids. The CDR3 sequence: CASYPQLQHTYPEQFF. Here the CDR3 DNA reads TGTGCCAGCTACCCCCAGTTACAACATACCTACCCTGAGCAGTTCTTC.

The genes are TRBV28 and TRBJ2-2, with D perhaps TRBD2 (5 bases). Per the germline V gene, CDR1 is MDHEN and CDR2 is SYDVKM. V lost 8 bases to trimming and J lost 3 bases, with 13 bases between them. CDR3 size: 14 residues. This CDR3 is CASGRARDTGELFF. The CDR3 DNA sequence: TGTGCCAGCGGGCGGGCGCGAGACACCGGGGAGCTGTTTTTT. The full variable domain, rest sourced from reference TRBV28 and TRBJ2-2, is DVKVTQSSRYLVKRTGEKVFLECVQDMDHENMFWYRQDPGLGLRLIYFSYDVKMKEKGDIPEGYSVSREKKERFSLILESASTNQTSMYLCASGRARDTGELFFGEGSRLTVL.

This chain links TRBV20-1 with TRBJ2-4; tentative D call: TRBD1 (5 bases). CDR1 DFQATT and CDR2 SNEGSKA come from the germline V gene (reference sequence). The CDR3 has 14 amino acids. V lost 6 bases to trimming and J lost 1 base, with 13 bases between them. The CDR3 here is CSAGTGSAKNIQYF. CDR3 nucleotides: TGCAGTGCGGGTACAGGATCGGCCAAAAACATTCAGTACTTC.

This clonotype has a count of ten or more. This CDR3 reads CASSLDRNQPQHF. In DNA, the CDR3 is TGTGCCAGCAGTCTAGACAGGAATCAGCCCCAGCATTTT. The chain links TRBV28 to TRBJ1-5, with a possible D match to TRBD1 (6 bases). Looked up from germline, CDR1 is MDHEN and CDR2 is SYDVKM. The CDR3 is made up of 13 amino acids. Trimming stripped 5 bases from V and 4 bases from J, with 9 bases between.